This TCR beta chain was observed in a study of shared clonotypes between healthy human individuals. About the research overall: Donors consisted of two women and a few men between 18 and 49.

After removal of 4 bases from V and 3 bases from J, the junction contained 5 bases not matched to a gene. Germline CDR1 is SGHRS and CDR2 is YFSETQ. CDR3 length: 15 amino acids. A deep-level run was used for the assay. Clones were sequenced by immunoSEQ multiplex PCR, and TCRdb holds only the in-frame ones, with some missing. Of roughly 2 million clones listed, 85% to 95% are singletons. This clone was picked up one time. All donors were Caucasian adults living in Nashville, Tennessee. The specimen was naive CD4+ T cells sorted from blood. Documented subset: CD45RA+ positively selected. The gene calls are TRBV5-1 and TRBJ2-1; 9 bases agree with TRBD2. The TCR originated in a man aged 18 to 35 in good health. The CDR3 sequence is CASSQETSGYNEQFF. The CDR3 DNA reads as TGCGCCAGCAGCCAAGAGACTAGCGGCTACAATGAGCAGTTCTTC. Together with reference TRBV5-1 and TRBJ2-1, the CDR3 gives the full variable domain: KAGVTQTPRYLIKTRGQQVTLSCSPISGHRSVSWYQQTPGQGLQFLFEYFSETQRNKGNFPGRFSGRQFSNSRSEMNVSTLELGDSALYLCASSQETSGYNEQFFGPGTRLTVL.